This T cell receptor (beta chain) was recorded in a study of blood T cell repertoires in COVID-19. The CDR3 contains 13 residues. The germline V gene has CDR1 MDHEN and CDR2 SYDVKM. Trimming took off 4 bases at V and 7 bases at J, with 10 bases between the two ends. Per the authors' pipeline: Estimates of nucleated cell counts were drawn from the amplification of reference gene primers. Using immunoSEQ multiplex PCR, the repertoire was profiled, and TCRdb retains in-frame clones only, with some absent. V, J and clone size are taken as reported in that table, and D and trimming were inferred from the DNA itself. This sample yields approximately 120,000 clones, of which about 82% are seen a single time; approximately 5% belongs to the top ten.

The sample consisted of peripheral blood. The clonotype originates from a human donor in a cohort sampled during active COVID-19. V is TRBV28 and J is TRBJ1-4; D is ambiguous. This CDR3 reads CASSSDRVEKLFF. The CDR3 coding sequence is TGTGCCAGCAGTTCCGACCGGGTTGAAAAACTGTTTTTT.